What follows describes a single T cell receptor (beta chain). Its antigen is unknown. This CDR3 is built from 11 residues. The germline V gene has CDR1 DFQATT and CDR2 SNEGSKA (reference sequence). UMI-tagged TRB cDNA libraries were built via 5' RACE. Reprocessing the 5' RACE reads, TCRdb reports a single entry for every CDR3 protein and omits DNA. This repertoire includes 49,000 or so distinct CDR3 sequences. Every individual CD8+ T cell subset underwent sorting in triplicate at around 300,000 cells apiece. This entry comes from a study of CXCR3-negative and CXCR3-positive naive CD8 T cells. Across the study: The libraries yielded roughly 150 million TRB reads, about 1.5 +/- 0.3 million each. Study outcomes and limitations: TRB CDR3 hydrophobicity was greater in CXCR3-positive naive cells than in CXCR3-negative naive cells. Researchers reported similar TRBV-TRBJ usage in naive CXCR3-negative and CXCR3-positive cells, though memory differed.

This TCR derives from a human donor in good health. Some clones in this sample may be carry-over from other donors' samples. Sequences were obtained from naive CXCR3+ CD8+ T cells from blood. Subset noted: CD45RO-CCR7+CD27+CD95- naive CD8+ T cells expressing CXCR3 (TNR3+). The chain is built from TRBV20-1 and TRBJ2-3; TCRdb's D gene call, TRBD1, goes unchecked for lack of DNA. CDR3 protein: CSALPGDTQYF.